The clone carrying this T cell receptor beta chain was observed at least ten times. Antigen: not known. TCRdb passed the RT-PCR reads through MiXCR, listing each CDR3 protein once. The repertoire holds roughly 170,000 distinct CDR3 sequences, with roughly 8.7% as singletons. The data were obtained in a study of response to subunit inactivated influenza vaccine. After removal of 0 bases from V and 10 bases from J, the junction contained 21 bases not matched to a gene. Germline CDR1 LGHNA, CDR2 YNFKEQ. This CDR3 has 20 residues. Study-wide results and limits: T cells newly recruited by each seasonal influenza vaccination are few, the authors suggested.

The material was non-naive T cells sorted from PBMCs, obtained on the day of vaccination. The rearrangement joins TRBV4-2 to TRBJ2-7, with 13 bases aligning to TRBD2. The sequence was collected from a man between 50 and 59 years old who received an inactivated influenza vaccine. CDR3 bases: TGTGCCAGCAGCCAAGATCTAGGGACTAGCGGGGCCCCTACGAGGATTTCTCAGTACTTC. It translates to CASSQDLGTSGAPTRISQYF.